This T cell receptor beta chain was observed in a study of OX40 agonist ivuxolimab in advanced cancers. Study background: Patients received ivuxolimab, an intravenous treatment, every 2 weeks at 0.01 to 10 mg/kg. Age averaged around 60 years (range roughly 20 to 90), and 82.7% were male. Patients in dose escalation had liver, melanoma, kidney or head and neck cancers.

As for this clone: What it recognizes is unknown.

Assay used: immunoSEQ multiplex PCR; TCRdb lists only in-frame clones, some missing. The table has roughly 70,000 clones, 90% to 95% seen once. This CDR3 region has 13 residues. The germline CDR1 and CDR2 sequences are MGHRA and YSYEKL. The V gene lost 4 bases and the J gene lost 3 bases, with 10 bases spanning the gap. Study conclusions and caveats: The study found that CD8+ T cells averaged more expanded clones than CD4+.

This chain uses TRBV4-1 with TRBJ2-7; possible D gene TRBD1, 6 bases. The sample in question was CD4+ or CD8+ T cells sorted from blood, obtained in a trial of the OX40 agonist ivuxolimab. This sequence was found in an adult with an advanced solid tumor such as melanoma, head and neck, liver or kidney cancer. This CDR3 reads CASSLQDSYEQYF. The CDR3 DNA reads as TGCGCCAGCAGCCTACAGGACAGCTACGAGCAGTACTTC.